This T cell receptor beta chain was captured in a study of cytomegalovirus exposure and HLA in healthy donors. The germline V gene encodes CDR1 SNHLY and CDR2 FYNNEI. Trimming cost V 5 bases and J 4 bases; bases outside gene matches: 8. This CDR3 has 15 residues. With 60 Vbeta and 13 Jbeta primers, the PCR was carried out. Measured with immunoSEQ multiplex PCR; TCRdb has only the in-frame clones, and not every one. The table includes 50,000 to 55,000 clones, around 72% detected once. Input material: PBMCs. This clonotype was obtained from a woman aged 50 to 65 in good health and CMV-seropositive. The chain employs TRBV2 and TRBJ1-3; 7 nucleotides line up with TRBD1. The CDR3 loop reads CASSPTGKVGNTIYF. DNA of the CDR3: TGTGCCAGCAGTCCGACAGGGAAGGTCGGAAACACCATATATTTT.